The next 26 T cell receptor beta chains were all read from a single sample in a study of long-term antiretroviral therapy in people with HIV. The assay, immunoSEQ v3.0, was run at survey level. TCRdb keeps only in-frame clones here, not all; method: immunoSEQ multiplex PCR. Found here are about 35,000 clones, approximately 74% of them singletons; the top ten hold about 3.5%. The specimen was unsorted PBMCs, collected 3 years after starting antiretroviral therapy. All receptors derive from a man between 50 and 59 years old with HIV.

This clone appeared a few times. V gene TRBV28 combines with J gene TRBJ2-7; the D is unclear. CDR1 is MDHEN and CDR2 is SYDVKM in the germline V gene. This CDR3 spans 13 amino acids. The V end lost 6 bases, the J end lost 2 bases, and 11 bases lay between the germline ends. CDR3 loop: CASRPPGPYEQYF. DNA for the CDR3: TGTGCCAGCAGACCGCCGGGTCCCTACGAGCAGTACTTC.

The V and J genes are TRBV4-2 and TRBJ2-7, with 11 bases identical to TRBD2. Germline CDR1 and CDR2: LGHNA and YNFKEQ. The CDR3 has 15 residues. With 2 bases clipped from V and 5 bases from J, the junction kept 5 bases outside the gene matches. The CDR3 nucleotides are TGTGCCAGCAGCCAACCGGGACTAGCGGCTCACGAGCAGTACTTC. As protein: CASSQPGLAAHEQYF.

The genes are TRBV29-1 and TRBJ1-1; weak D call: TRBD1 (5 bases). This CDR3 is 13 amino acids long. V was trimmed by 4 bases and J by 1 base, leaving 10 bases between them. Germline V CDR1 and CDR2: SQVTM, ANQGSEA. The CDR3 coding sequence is TGCAGCGTTGCGCTTCAGGGGAACACTGAAGCTTTCTTT. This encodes CSVALQGNTEAFF.

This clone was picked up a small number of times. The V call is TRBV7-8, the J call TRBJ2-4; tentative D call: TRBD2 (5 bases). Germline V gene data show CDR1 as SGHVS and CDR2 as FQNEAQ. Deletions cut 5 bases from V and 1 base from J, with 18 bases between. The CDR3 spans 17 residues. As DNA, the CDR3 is TGTGCCAGCAGCCCCCCTAGGAGGCTTAACGCCAAAAACATTCAGTACTTC. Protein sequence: CASSPPRRLNAKNIQYF.

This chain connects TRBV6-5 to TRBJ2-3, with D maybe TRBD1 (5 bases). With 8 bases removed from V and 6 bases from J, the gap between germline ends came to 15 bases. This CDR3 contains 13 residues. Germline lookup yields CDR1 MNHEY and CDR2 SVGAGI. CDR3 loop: CASEGALTDTQYF. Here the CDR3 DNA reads TGTGCCAGCGAAGGGGCCCTTACGGATACGCAGTATTTT.

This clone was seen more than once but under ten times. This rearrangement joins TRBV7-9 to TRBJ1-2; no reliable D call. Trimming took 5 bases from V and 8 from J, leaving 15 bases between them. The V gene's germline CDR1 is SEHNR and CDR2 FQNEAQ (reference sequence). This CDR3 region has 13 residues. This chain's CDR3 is CASSPGPSPGYTF. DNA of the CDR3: TGTGCCAGCAGCCCCGGACCCAGCCCAGGCTACACCTTC.

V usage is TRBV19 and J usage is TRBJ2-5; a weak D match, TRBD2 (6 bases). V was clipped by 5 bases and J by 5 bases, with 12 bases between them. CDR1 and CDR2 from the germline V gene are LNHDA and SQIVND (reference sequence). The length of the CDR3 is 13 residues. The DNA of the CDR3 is TGTGCCAGTAGTGCGATCCGGGGGGAGACCCAGTACTTC. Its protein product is CASSAIRGETQYF.

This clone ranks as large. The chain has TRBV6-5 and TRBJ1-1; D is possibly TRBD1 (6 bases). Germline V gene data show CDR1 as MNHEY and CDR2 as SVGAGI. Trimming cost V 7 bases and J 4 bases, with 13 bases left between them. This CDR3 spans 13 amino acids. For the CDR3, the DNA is TGTGCCAGCAATAAACAGGGAAGCACTGAAGCTTTCTTT. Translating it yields CASNKQGSTEAFF.

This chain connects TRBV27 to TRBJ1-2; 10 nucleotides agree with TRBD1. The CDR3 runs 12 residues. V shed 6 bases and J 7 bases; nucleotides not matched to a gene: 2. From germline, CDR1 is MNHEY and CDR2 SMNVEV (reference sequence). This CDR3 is CASRTGGRGYTF. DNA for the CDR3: TGTGCCAGCAGGACAGGGGGCCGTGGCTACACCTTC.

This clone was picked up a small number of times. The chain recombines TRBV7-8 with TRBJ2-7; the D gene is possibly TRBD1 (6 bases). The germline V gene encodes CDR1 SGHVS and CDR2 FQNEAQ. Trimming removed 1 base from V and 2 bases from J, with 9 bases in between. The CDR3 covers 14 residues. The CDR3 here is CASSLVDRTYEQYF. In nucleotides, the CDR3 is TGTGCCAGCAGCTTAGTGGACAGAACCTACGAGCAGTACTTC.

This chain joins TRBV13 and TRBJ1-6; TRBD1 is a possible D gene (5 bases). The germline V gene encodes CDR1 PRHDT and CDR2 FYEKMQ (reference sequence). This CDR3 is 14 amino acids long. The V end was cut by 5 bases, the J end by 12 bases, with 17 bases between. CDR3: CASSAGTRRIPLHF. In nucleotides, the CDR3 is TGTGCCAGCAGCGCGGGGACCAGGCGGATACCCCTCCACTTT.

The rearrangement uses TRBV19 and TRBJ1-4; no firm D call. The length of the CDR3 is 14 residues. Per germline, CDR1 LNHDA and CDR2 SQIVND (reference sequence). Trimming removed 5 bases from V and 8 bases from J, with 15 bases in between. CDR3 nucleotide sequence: TGTGCCAGTAGTCCCCCACCGGGTAACGAAAAACTGTTTTTT. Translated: CASSPPPGNEKLFF.

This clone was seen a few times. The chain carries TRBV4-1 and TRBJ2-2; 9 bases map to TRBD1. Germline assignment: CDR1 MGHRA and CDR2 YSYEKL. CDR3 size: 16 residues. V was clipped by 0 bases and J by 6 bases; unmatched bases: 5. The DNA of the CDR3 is TGCGCCAGCAGCCAAGATGGGACAGGGTGGGCCGGGGAGCTGTTTTTT. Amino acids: CASSQDGTGWAGELFF.

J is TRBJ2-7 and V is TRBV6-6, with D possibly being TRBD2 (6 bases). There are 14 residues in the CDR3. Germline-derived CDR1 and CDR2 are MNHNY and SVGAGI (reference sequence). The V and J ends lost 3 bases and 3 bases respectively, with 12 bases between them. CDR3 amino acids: CASSYLAGLYEQYF. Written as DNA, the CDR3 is TGTGCCAGCAGTTATCTGGCGGGACTCTACGAGCAGTACTTC.

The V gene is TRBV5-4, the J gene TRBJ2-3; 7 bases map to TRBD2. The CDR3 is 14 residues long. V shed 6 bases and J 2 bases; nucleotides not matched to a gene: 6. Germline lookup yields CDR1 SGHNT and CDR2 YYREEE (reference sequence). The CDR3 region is CASTPREATDTQYF. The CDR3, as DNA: TGTGCCAGCACCCCCCGGGAGGCCACAGATACGCAGTATTTT.

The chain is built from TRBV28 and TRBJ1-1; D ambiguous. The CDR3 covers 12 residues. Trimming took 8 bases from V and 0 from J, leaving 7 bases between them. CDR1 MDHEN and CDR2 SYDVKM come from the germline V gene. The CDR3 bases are TGTGCCAGCGGTGGAGTGAACACTGAAGCTTTCTTT. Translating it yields CASGGVNTEAFF.

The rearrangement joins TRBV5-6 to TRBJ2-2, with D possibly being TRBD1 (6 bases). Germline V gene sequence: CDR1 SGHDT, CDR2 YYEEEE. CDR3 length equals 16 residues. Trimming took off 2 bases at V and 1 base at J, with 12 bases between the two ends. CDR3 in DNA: TGTGCCAGCAGCTTAGGACAGATTAGGAACACCGGGGAGCTGTTTTTT. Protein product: CASSLGQIRNTGELFF.

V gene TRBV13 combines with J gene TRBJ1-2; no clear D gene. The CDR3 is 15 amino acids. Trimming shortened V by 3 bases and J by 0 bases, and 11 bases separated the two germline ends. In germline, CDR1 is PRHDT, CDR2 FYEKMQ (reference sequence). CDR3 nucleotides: TGTGCCAGCAGCTTCCGGGTCCTTACTAACTATGGCTACACCTTC. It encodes CASSFRVLTNYGYTF.

CDR3 region: CASSLAGNEQFF. CDR3 sequence (DNA): TGCGCCAGCAGCTTGGCCGGGAATGAGCAGTTCTTC. This rearrangement joins TRBV5-1 to TRBJ2-1; D is undetermined. V was pared by 0 bases and J by 7 bases, with 5 bases between. Germline assignment: CDR1 SGHRS and CDR2 YFSETQ. This CDR3 has 12 amino acids.

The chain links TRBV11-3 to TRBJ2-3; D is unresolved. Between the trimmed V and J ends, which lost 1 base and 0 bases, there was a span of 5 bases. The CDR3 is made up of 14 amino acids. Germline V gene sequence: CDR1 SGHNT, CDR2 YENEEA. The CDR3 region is CASSLGGSTDTQYF. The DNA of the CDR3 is TGTGCCAGCAGCTTAGGGGGAAGCACAGATACGCAGTATTTT.

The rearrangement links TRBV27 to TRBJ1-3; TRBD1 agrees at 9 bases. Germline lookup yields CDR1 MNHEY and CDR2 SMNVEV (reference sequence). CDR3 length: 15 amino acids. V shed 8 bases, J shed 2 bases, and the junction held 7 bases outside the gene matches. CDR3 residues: CASRAGTGTGNTIYF. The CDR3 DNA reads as TGTGCCAGCCGGGCCGGGACAGGGACTGGAAACACCATATATTTT.

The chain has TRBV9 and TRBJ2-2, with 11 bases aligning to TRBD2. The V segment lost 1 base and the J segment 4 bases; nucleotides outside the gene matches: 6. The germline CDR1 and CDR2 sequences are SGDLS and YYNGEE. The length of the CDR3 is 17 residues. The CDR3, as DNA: TGTGCCAGCAGCGTATTAGGTAGCGGGAGGGCCACCGGGGAGCTGTTTTTT. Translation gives CASSVLGSGRATGELFF.

Written as DNA, the CDR3 is TGTGCCAGCAGCGCTATGGGGACAGGGAGCTATGGCTACACCTTC. Translated, it gives CASSAMGTGSYGYTF. V and J are TRBV6-1 and TRBJ1-2; 9 bases fit TRBD1. The CDR3 is 15 residues long. CDR1 and CDR2 from the germline V gene are MNHNS and SASEGT. The V and J ends lost 6 bases and 4 bases, in that order; junction bases with no gene match: 9.

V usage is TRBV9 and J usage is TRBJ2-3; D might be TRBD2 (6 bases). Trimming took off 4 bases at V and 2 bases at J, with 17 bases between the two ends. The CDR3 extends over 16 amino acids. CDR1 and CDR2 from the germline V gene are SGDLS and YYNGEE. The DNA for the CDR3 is TGTGCCAGCAGCCCCTCCCGACTAGTGGCCACAGATACGCAGTATTTT. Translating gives CASSPSRLVATDTQYF.

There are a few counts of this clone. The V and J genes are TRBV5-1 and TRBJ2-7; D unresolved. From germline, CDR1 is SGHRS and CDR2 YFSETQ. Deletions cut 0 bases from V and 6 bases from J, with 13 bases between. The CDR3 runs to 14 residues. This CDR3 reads CASSLVLTGSEQYF. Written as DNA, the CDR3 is TGCGCCAGCAGCTTGGTCCTCACGGGTTCCGAGCAGTACTTC.

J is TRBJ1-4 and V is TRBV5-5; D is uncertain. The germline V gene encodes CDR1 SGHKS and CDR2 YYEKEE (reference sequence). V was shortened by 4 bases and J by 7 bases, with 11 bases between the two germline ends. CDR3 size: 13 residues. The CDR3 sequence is CASSPRPSEKLFF. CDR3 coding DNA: TGTGCCAGCAGCCCACGGCCCAGTGAAAAACTGTTTTTT.